Listed below are T cell receptor beta chains from one sample, sequenced in a study of monozygotic twins with cystic fibrosis. Libraries were prepared by immunoSEQ multiplex PCR; TCRdb keeps only in-frame clonotypes and omits some of them. The sample includes 36,000 or so clones, about nine tenths of them seen just once. Sequencing was performed on blood. The receptors were sampled from a boy aged 2-9 years with cystic fibrosis. The CDR3 runs from the conserved cysteine through the conserved F or W. The order of the fields is CDR3 DNA, CDR3 protein, V gene, D gene, clone size, J gene. The D gene is left open where the match is weak. The size field is filled for only some rows; it gives once, few, many or a size class.

CDR3nt: TGTGCCAGCAGCTCTCGACTAGCGGGGGACCTCAATGAGCAGTTCTTC; CDR3aa: CASSSRLAGDLNEQFF; v_gene: TRBV7-9; d_gene: TRBD2; abundance: -; j_gene: TRBJ2-1
CDR3nt: TGTGCCAGCAGGTTGAACACTGAAGCTTTCTTT; CDR3aa: CASRLNTEAFF; v_gene: TRBV25-1; d_gene: -; abundance: -; j_gene: TRBJ1-1
CDR3nt: TGTGCCAGCAGCCCCGCTGGTAGCGGGACATCCTACGAGCAGTACTTC; CDR3aa: CASSPAGSGTSYEQYF; v_gene: TRBV7-3; d_gene: TRBD2; abundance: -; j_gene: TRBJ2-7
CDR3nt: TGTGCCAGCTCACCGGACAGACAAGAGACCCAGTACTTC; CDR3aa: CASSPDRQETQYF; v_gene: TRBV18; d_gene: -; abundance: -; j_gene: TRBJ2-5
CDR3nt: TGTGCCAGCAGCTTAGCTGGGGACACTGAAGCTTTCTTT; CDR3aa: CASSLAGDTEAFF; v_gene: TRBV7-9; d_gene: -; abundance: -; j_gene: TRBJ1-1
CDR3nt: TGCGCCAGCAGCCAAGAACTCTCTCTAGTCATGAACACTGAAGCTTTCTTT; CDR3aa: CASSQELSLVMNTEAFF; v_gene: TRBV4-1; d_gene: -; abundance: -; j_gene: TRBJ1-1
CDR3nt: TGTGCCAGCAGCCGACTTTTGAACACTGAAGCTTTCTTT; CDR3aa: CASSRLLNTEAFF; v_gene: TRBV6-5; d_gene: -; abundance: -; j_gene: TRBJ1-1
CDR3nt: TGCGCCAGCAGCCTCGAGGAGCGGGTCTACAATGAGCAGTTCTTC; CDR3aa: CASSLEERVYNEQFF; v_gene: TRBV4-1; d_gene: -; abundance: -; j_gene: TRBJ2-1
CDR3nt: TGCAGCGTTGAAGATCCCACCTATGGCTACACCTTC; CDR3aa: CSVEDPTYGYTF; v_gene: TRBV29-1; d_gene: -; abundance: few; j_gene: TRBJ1-2
CDR3nt: TGTGCCAGCAGCCCCCGGGAACCGGGCTATGGCTACACCTTC; CDR3aa: CASSPREPGYGYTF; v_gene: TRBV9; d_gene: -; abundance: once; j_gene: TRBJ1-2
CDR3nt: TGTGCCAGCAGCCCCGGGGAATGGCCCATCGAGACCCAGTACTTC; CDR3aa: CASSPGEWPIETQYF; v_gene: TRBV5-8; d_gene: -; abundance: -; j_gene: TRBJ2-5